These 18 T cell receptor beta chains originate from one sample sequenced in a study of CD8+ T cells in alopecia areata. In each case, RNA was isolated and then reverse transcribed into cDNA as the sequencing template. Data came from immunoSEQ multiplex PCR; TCRdb stores just in-frame clones and leaves some out. The sample records about 140,000 clones, roughly nine tenths being singletons. Treatment: oral pan-JAK inhibitor, 5-10 mg twice daily. The input for sequencing was CD8+ T cells sorted from blood, taken at week 4, from a patient treated with tofacitinib. Receptor source: a human donor with alopecia areata.

The chain couples TRBV5-6 to TRBJ1-1; D remains unclear. Per germline, CDR1 SGHDT and CDR2 YYEEEE. CDR3 length equals 14 residues. V was cut by 0 bases and J by 8 bases, with 14 bases left in between. CDR3 in amino acids: CASSLELGRLEAFF. The DNA of the CDR3 is TGTGCCAGCAGCTTGGAGTTAGGGCGGTTGGAAGCTTTCTTT.

The CDR3 loop is CASSFGTGGNIQYF. The CDR3 DNA follows: TGTGCCAGCAGCTTCGGGACCGGGGGGAACATTCAGTACTTC. The chain recombines TRBV13 with TRBJ2-4, with 7 bases identical to TRBD2. V trimming: 3 bases; J trimming: 7 bases; junction bases outside the gene matches: 6. This CDR3 region has 14 residues. CDR1 PRHDT and CDR2 FYEKMQ come from the germline V gene (reference sequence).

The rearrangement joins TRBV29-1 to TRBJ2-7, with unresolved D. The CDR3 is 12 amino acids. Germline V gene data show CDR1 as SQVTM and CDR2 as ANQGSEA. V dropped 7 bases and J dropped 4 bases, with 14 bases sitting between them. The CDR3 DNA is TGCAGCGCCAAGGACGGTCCGTACGAGCAGTACTTC. The encoded protein is CSAKDGPYEQYF.

Remarks on this clone: This may be a read error: a much more frequent sequence differs by one nucleotide. The J gene is TRBJ2-7, the V gene TRBV21-1; TRBD1 was called by the table and not checked on the DNA. TRBV21-1 is flagged as a pseudogene. This CDR3 spans 13 amino acids. Here the CDR3 reads CASSATGSYEQYF. The CDR3 DNA reads as TGTGCCAGCAGCGCGACAGGGTCCTACGAGCAGTACTTC.

This CDR3 reads CSVGDCSQNTEAFF. For the CDR3, the DNA is TGCAGCGTTGGAGACTGTTCGCAGAACACTGAAGCTTTCTTT. The chain joins TRBV29-1 to TRBJ1-1; no firm D call. Looked up from germline, CDR1 is SQVTM and CDR2 is ANQGSEA. This CDR3 has 14 amino acids. Trimming stripped 4 bases from V and 1 base from J, with 13 bases between. The variable domain in full, with the rest retrieved from reference TRBV29-1 and TRBJ1-1, is SAVISQKPSRDICQRGTSLTIQCQVDSQVTMMFWYRQQPGQSLTLIATANQGSEATYESGFVIDKFPISRPNLTFSTLTVSNMSPEDSSIYLCSVGDCSQNTEAFFGQGTRLTVV.

This sequence joins TRBV11-2 and TRBJ2-1; D not resolved. The CDR3 is 13 amino acids. Germline V lookup: CDR1 SGHAT, CDR2 FQNNGV. V was trimmed by 6 bases and J by 6 bases, leaving 12 bases between them. In DNA form, the CDR3 reads TGTGCCAGCAGTTCCCCCGCCGCCAATGAGCAGTTCTTC. Translated: CASSSPAANEQFF.

The gene calls are TRBV19 and TRBJ1-1, with 8 nucleotides matching TRBD1. There are 14 residues in the CDR3. The V gene's germline CDR1 is LNHDA and CDR2 SQIVND (reference sequence). With V trimmed by 5 bases and J by 1 base, 3 bases remained unmatched. This CDR3 is CASSSGTGNTEAFF. CDR3 bases: TGTGCCAGTAGTTCCGGGACAGGGAACACTGAAGCTTTCTTT.

The rearrangement joins TRBV30 to TRBJ2-1; D uncertain. Germline V gene lookup returns CDR1 GTSNPN and CDR2 SVGIG (reference sequence). The CDR3 is 10 residues long. The ends were cut back, 7 bases at V and 8 bases at J, with 9 bases in the middle. The CDR3 spells CAFGIYEQFF. CDR3 nucleotide sequence: TGTGCCTTCGGCATTTATGAGCAGTTCTTC. Together with reference TRBV30 and TRBJ2-1, the CDR3 gives the full variable domain: SQTIHQWPATLVQPVGSPLSLECTVEGTSNPNLYWYRQAAGRGLQLLFYSVGIGQISSEVPQNLSASRPQDRQFILSSKKLLLSDSGFYLCAFGIYEQFFGPGTRLTVL.

The chain carries TRBV27 and TRBJ2-7; a possible D gene is TRBD1 (6 bases). V was pared by 8 bases and J by 6 bases, with 17 bases between. CDR3 size: 13 residues. Germline CDR1 and CDR2: MNHEY and SMNVEV (reference sequence). The CDR3 reads CASSTGQTSEQYF. The DNA for the CDR3 is TGTGCCAGCTCCACCGGACAGACCTCCGAGCAGTACTTC.

The V gene is TRBV11-2, the J gene TRBJ2-1; D unresolved. Trimming took 3 bases from V and 5 from J, leaving 17 bases between them. Germline V gene lookup returns CDR1 SGHAT and CDR2 FQNNGV. The CDR3 extends over 16 amino acids. Here the CDR3 reads CASSLAPALPNNEQFF. The CDR3, as DNA: TGTGCCAGCAGCTTGGCCCCTGCGTTGCCTAACAATGAGCAGTTCTTC.

The chain links TRBV7-2 to TRBJ2-7; no clear D gene. This CDR3 has 13 amino acids. Germline V gene sequence: CDR1 SGHTA, CDR2 FQGNSA. V was clipped by 4 bases and J by 9 bases, with 16 bases between them. The CDR3 loop is CASSSMALGGQYF. The CDR3 DNA reads as TGTGCCAGCAGCTCTATGGCCCTCGGCGGGCAGTACTTC.

The CDR3 here is CASSLLASRDLQETQYF. CDR3 coding DNA: TGTGCCAGCAGTTTATTGGCTAGTCGGGACTTACAAGAGACCCAGTACTTC. The gene calls are TRBV27 and TRBJ2-5; maybe TRBD2 (6 bases). CDR1 and CDR2 from the germline V gene are MNHEY and SMNVEV (reference sequence). This CDR3 spans 17 amino acids. With 1 base removed from V and 2 bases from J, the gap between germline ends came to 17 bases.

The chain carries TRBV5-1 and TRBJ2-7; no firm D call. The CDR3 contains 14 residues. CDR1 SGHRS and CDR2 YFSETQ come from the germline V gene. V lost 0 bases and J 3 bases, leaving 10 bases between the germline ends. The CDR3 loop reads CASSLEGSIYEQYF. CDR3 bases: TGCGCCAGCAGCTTGGAGGGCAGTATCTACGAGCAGTACTTC.

This clone was seen just once. This chain connects TRBV4-1 to TRBJ2-7; D gene uncertain. The length of the CDR3 is 15 residues. CDR1 is MGHRA and CDR2 is YSYEKL in the germline V gene. V shed 4 bases and J shed 0 bases, with 13 bases lying between them. CDR3 nucleotide sequence: TGCGCCAGCAGCCCCCAACCGGGCCGCTCCTACGAGCAGTACTTC. The encoded protein is CASSPQPGRSYEQYF.

This clone was picked up a small number of times. The rearrangement links TRBV21-1 to TRBJ2-3. TRBV21-1 is a documented pseudogene. The CDR3 loop spans 14 amino acids. This chain's CDR3 is CASSKISGPDTQYF. As DNA, the CDR3 is TGTGCCAGCAGCAAAATTTCCGGGCCAGATACGCAGTATTTT.

This chain uses TRBV27 with TRBJ2-1; possibly TRBD1 for D (5 bases). Germline lookup yields CDR1 MNHEY and CDR2 SMNVEV (reference sequence). Trimming left V 3 bases short and J 7 bases short, with 13 bases between. The CDR3 runs 14 residues. CDR3 in amino acids: CASSFSQGDNEQFF. The CDR3 DNA reads as TGTGCCAGCAGTTTTTCCCAGGGCGATAATGAGCAGTTCTTC.

The rearrangement joins TRBV7-3 to TRBJ2-7; D possibly uses TRBD1 or TRBD2 (5 bases each). There are 15 residues in the CDR3. Trimming took 1 base from V and 3 from J, leaving 13 bases between them. From germline, CDR1 is SGHTA and CDR2 FQGTGA. The CDR3 is CASSLMGERVYEQYF. CDR3 bases: TGTGCCAGCAGCTTAATGGGGGAGAGGGTCTACGAGCAGTACTTC. Combining the CDR3 with reference TRBV7-3 and TRBJ2-7 gives the whole variable domain GAGVSQTPSNKVTEKGKYVELRCDPISGHTALYWYRQSLGQGPEFLIYFQGTGAADDSGLPNDRFFAVRPEGSVSTLKIQRTERGDSAVYLCASSLMGERVYEQYFGPGTRLTVT.

The chain combines TRBV7-8 with TRBJ2-5; D gene uncertain. Germline CDR1 SGHVS, CDR2 FQNEAQ. Trimming stripped 1 base from V and 0 bases from J, with 6 bases between. The CDR3 runs 14 residues. The CDR3 DNA sequence: TGTGCCAGCAGCTTAGTAGGGTACCAAGAGACCCAGTACTTC. Translated, it gives CASSLVGYQETQYF.